The subject of this entry is one T cell receptor (beta chain). V lost 3 bases, J lost 4 bases, and 28 bases lay in between. The CDR3 runs 19 residues. Per germline, CDR1 DFQATT and CDR2 SNEGSKA (reference sequence). The data derive from a study of blood T cell repertoires in COVID-19. Study-level information: Researchers got acute and convalescent COVID-19 samples from the United States, Italy and Spain. T cells, B-cell-depleted T cells, or PBMCs provided the cDNA or gDNA that served as material.

Original processing methods: Amplification of reference gene primers provided the estimated nucleated cell counts. Sequencing was performed with immunoSEQ multiplex PCR; in TCRdb, only in-frame clones are kept and a portion is missing. The V and J calls and the clone size are those of that table, but D and trimming were determined from the DNA. The table lists roughly 100,000 clones, 75% to 90% of them singletons. This clonotype was sampled from a human donor in a cohort sampled during active COVID-19. The sample was peripheral blood. The chain couples TRBV20-1 to TRBJ1-5; D perhaps matches TRBD1 (5 bases). The CDR3 DNA reads TGCAGTGCTAGTGTAATGGCAGGGACTCCGTTTAGAGGGAATCAGCCCCAGCATTTT. Translated, it gives CSASVMAGTPFRGNQPQHF.